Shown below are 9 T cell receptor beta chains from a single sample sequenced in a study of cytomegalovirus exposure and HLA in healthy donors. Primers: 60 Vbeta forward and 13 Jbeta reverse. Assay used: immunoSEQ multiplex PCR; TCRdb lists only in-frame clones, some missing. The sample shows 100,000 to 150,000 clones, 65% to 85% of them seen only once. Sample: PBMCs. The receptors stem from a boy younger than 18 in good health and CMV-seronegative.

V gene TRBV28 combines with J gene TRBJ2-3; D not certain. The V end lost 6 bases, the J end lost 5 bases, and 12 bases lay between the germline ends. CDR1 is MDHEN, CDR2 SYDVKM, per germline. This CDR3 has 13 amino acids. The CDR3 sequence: CASSSPAGDTQYF. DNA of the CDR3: TGTGCCAGCAGCTCCCCTGCCGGAGATACGCAGTATTTT.

The CDR3: CASSSQETQYF. The CDR3, as DNA: TGTGCCAGCAGCTCTCAAGAGACCCAGTACTTC. The chain carries TRBV11-2 and TRBJ2-5; D uncertain. This CDR3 contains 11 residues. Trimming stripped 4 bases from V and 2 bases from J, with 2 bases between. Germline CDR1 and CDR2: SGHAT and FQNNGV. The full variable domain, its missing parts supplied by reference TRBV11-2 and TRBJ2-5, is EAGVAQSPRYKIIEKRQSVAFWCNPISGHATLYWYQQILGQGPKLLIQFQNNGVVDDSQLPKDRFSAERLKGVDSTLKIQPAKLEDSAVYLCASSSQETQYFGPGTRLLVL.

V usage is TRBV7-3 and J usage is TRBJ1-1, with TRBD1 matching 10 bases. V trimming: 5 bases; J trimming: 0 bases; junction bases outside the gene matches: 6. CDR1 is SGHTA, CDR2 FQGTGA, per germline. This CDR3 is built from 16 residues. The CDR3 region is CASSPKTGGVNTEAFF. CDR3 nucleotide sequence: TGTGCCAGCAGCCCCAAGACAGGGGGCGTGAACACTGAAGCTTTCTTT.

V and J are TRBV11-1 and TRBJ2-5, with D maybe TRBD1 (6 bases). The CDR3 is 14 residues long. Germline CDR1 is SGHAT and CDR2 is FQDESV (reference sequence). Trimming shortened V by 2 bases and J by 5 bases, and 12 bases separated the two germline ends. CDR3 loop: CASSLRQGWETQYF. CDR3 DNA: TGTGCCAGCAGCTTAAGGCAGGGGTGGGAGACCCAGTACTTC.

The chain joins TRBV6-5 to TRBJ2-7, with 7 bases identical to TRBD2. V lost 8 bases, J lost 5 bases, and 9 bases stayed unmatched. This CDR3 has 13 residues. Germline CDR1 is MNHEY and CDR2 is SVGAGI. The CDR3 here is CASVGGSGHEQYF. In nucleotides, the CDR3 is TGTGCCAGCGTGGGGGGGAGTGGTCACGAGCAGTACTTC.

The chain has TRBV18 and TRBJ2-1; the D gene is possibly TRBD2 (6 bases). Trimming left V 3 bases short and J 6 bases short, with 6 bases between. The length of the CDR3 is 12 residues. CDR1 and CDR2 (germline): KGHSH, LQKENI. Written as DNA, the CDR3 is TGTGCCAGCTCACCGGGGGGCAATGAGCAGTTCTTC. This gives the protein CASSPGGNEQFF.

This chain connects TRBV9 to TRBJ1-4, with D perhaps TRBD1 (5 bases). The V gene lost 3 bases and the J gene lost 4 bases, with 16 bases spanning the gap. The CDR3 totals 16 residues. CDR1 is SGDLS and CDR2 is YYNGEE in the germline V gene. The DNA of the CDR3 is TGTGCCAGCAGCGCCGGTAGGGGAAACAGTAATGAAAAACTGTTTTTT. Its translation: CASSAGRGNSNEKLFF. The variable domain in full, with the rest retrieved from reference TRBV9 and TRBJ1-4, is DSGVTQTPKHLITATGQRVTLRCSPRSGDLSVYWYQQSLDQGLQFLIQYYNGEERAKGNILERFSAQQFPDLHSELNLSSLELGDSALYFCASSAGRGNSNEKLFFGSGTQLSVL.

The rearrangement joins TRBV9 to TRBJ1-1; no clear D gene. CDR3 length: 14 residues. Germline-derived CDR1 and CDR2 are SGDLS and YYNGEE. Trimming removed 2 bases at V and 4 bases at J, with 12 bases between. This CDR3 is CASSVGQEGTEAFF. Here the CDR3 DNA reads TGTGCCAGCAGCGTCGGGCAGGAGGGCACTGAAGCTTTCTTT. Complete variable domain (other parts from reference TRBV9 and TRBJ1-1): DSGVTQTPKHLITATGQRVTLRCSPRSGDLSVYWYQQSLDQGLQFLIQYYNGEERAKGNILERFSAQQFPDLHSELNLSSLELGDSALYFCASSVGQEGTEAFFGQGTRLTVV.

The CDR3 is CASSSPGDNEQFF. The CDR3 DNA follows: TGTGCCAGCAGCTCGCCAGGCGACAATGAGCAGTTCTTC. J is TRBJ2-1 and V is TRBV5-4, with D unclear. V lost 3 bases and J lost 5, with 9 bases in between. The CDR3 runs to 13 residues. The germline V gene encodes CDR1 SGHNT and CDR2 YYREEE (reference sequence).